This T cell receptor beta chain was recorded in a study of blood T cell repertoires in COVID-19. The cohort comprised adults aged about 18 to 100 years residing in approximately 25 US areas. For recovered donors of Cohort 3, there were two negative PCRs, clearance, or symptom resolution. Profiling relied on immunoSEQ multiplex PCR, and the TCRdb table lists in-frame clones only, not all of them. The sample lists roughly 300,000 clones; approximately 81% were seen once. The CDR3 covers 15 residues. Germline-derived CDR1 and CDR2 are SEHNR and FQNEAQ (reference sequence). The V end was cut by 4 bases, the J end by 4 bases, with 16 bases between.

The origin of this receptor is a woman aged 45-65 years who had recovered from COVID-19. This rearrangement joins TRBV7-9 to TRBJ1-1, with D tentatively TRBD1 (6 bases). Material: PBMCs or T cells enriched from blood (not recorded which). CDR3 protein: CASSSAYRVGTEAFF. In DNA form, the CDR3 reads TGTGCCAGCAGCTCAGCTTACAGGGTTGGCACTGAAGCTTTCTTT. Full variable domain (outside the CDR3, taken from reference TRBV7-9 and TRBJ1-1): DTGVSQNPRHKITKRGQNVTFRCDPISEHNRLYWYRQTLGQGPEFLTYFQNEAQLEKSRLLSDRFSAERPKGSFSTLEIQRTEQGDSAMYLCASSSAYRVGTEAFFGQGTRLTVV.